The subject of this entry is one T cell receptor (beta chain). The PCR ran on 60 Vbeta and 13 Jbeta primers. Method: immunoSEQ multiplex PCR; TCRdb's copy keeps in-frame clones and lacks some. The sample consists of 160,000 or so clones, approximately 84% of them appearing once. The data belong to a study of cytomegalovirus exposure and HLA in healthy donors. With V trimmed by 0 bases and J by 7 bases, 5 bases remained unmatched. This CDR3 has 16 amino acids. Germline V gives CDR1 SGDLS, CDR2 YYNGEE. The rearrangement uses TRBV9 and TRBJ2-7, with 15 bases that match TRBD2. This sequence originates from a man between 50 and 59 years old in good health and CMV-seropositive. Sequenced input: PBMCs. CDR3 protein: CASSVGGGLAGGEQYF. The CDR3 DNA follows: TGTGCCAGCAGCGTAGGAGGGGGACTAGCGGGAGGAGAGCAGTACTTC.